This paragraph covers one T cell receptor beta chain sequence. In the original processing: Amplification with reference gene primers provided the estimates of nucleated cell counts. Only in-frame clones appear in the TCRdb table, and some are missing; sequencing was by immunoSEQ multiplex PCR. D and trimming were read from the DNA, whereas the V and J calls and clone size are those reported in that table. The repertoire holds just over 150,000 clones, with roughly 85% as singletons. The data derive from a study of blood T cell repertoires in COVID-19. Study-level information: Sites across the United States, Italy and Spain contributed samples from acute and convalescent COVID-19. From T cells, B-cell-depleted T cells, or PBMCs came the material, which was cDNA or gDNA.

Trimming removed 0 bases from V and 6 bases from J; junction bases left unmatched: 8. The CDR3 is made up of 16 amino acids. The V gene is TRBV23-1, the J gene TRBJ1-2, with 9 bases that match TRBD1. TRBV23-1 is an ORF, with its function uncertain. Sequencing used peripheral blood. This sequence was found in a human donor with acute or convalescent COVID-19. The donor label of this sample is uncertain. The CDR3 DNA reads TGCGCCAGCAGTCAATCGATTCAGGGGACAGGGAATGGCTACACCTTC. This translates into CASSQSIQGTGNGYTF.